The 14 T cell receptor beta chains below were found in one sample sequenced in a study of cytomegalovirus exposure and HLA in healthy donors. 13 Jbeta primers and 60 Vbeta primers were used for the PCR. TCRdb keeps only in-frame clones here, not all; method: immunoSEQ multiplex PCR. This repertoire comprises roughly 140,000 clones; its ten largest clones make up 2% to 3%. Sequencing was done on a sample of PBMCs. These receptors came from a man in his forties or fifties in good health and CMV-seronegative.

Here the CDR3 DNA reads TGTGCCATCAGGAAGAAAGTAGGGGGCGCCACTGAAGCTTTCTTT. Its protein product is CAIRKKVGGATEAFF. The V gene is TRBV10-3, the J gene TRBJ1-1; 7 bases agree with TRBD1. V was pared by 6 bases and J by 4 bases, with 11 bases of the junction left unmatched. The CDR3 is 15 residues long. Germline CDR1 is ENHRY and CDR2 is SYGVKD.

CDR3 sequence reads: CASNPSYEQYF. The CDR3 region has the DNA TGTGCCAGCAATCCATCCTACGAGCAGTACTTC. The V and J genes are TRBV6-8 and TRBJ2-7; no clear D gene. V lost 7 bases to trimming and J lost 1 base, with 5 bases between them. The CDR3 runs to 11 residues. Per the germline V gene, CDR1 is MNHGY and CDR2 is SAAAGT.

The rearrangement uses TRBV9 and TRBJ1-2; tentatively, D is TRBD1 (5 bases). Per the germline V gene, CDR1 is SGDLS and CDR2 is YYNGEE. The CDR3 sequence is 13 residues long. V gave up 0 bases and J gave up 4 bases, with 7 bases separating them. CDR3 DNA sequence: TGTGCCAGCAGCGTAGAAAGGGGCTATGGCTACACCTTC. Amino acid sequence: CASSVERGYGYTF.

This chain connects TRBV2 to TRBJ1-1; D ambiguous. Germline V lookup: CDR1 SNHLY, CDR2 FYNNEI. Trimming shortened V by 6 bases and J by 5 bases, and 16 bases separated the two germline ends. There are 14 residues in the CDR3. The CDR3 nucleotides are TGTGCCAGCAGCTCAGAGGGCGCGGGGACTGAAGCTTTCTTT. Protein: CASSSEGAGTEAFF. Using reference TRBV2 and TRBJ1-1 for the parts outside the CDR3, the full variable domain is EPEVTQTPSHQVTQMGQEVILRCVPISNHLYFYWYRQILGQKVEFLVSFYNNEISEKSEIFDDQFSVERPDGSNFTLKIRSTKLEDSAMYFCASSSEGAGTEAFFGQGTRLTVV.

The rearrangement links TRBV28 to TRBJ1-5; D not resolved. Germline CDR1 and CDR2: MDHEN and SYDVKM. The CDR3 spans 14 residues. V was shortened by 3 bases and J by 0 bases, with 6 bases between the two germline ends. Here the CDR3 DNA reads TGTGCCAGCAGTTTGGCTTATAGCAATCAGCCCCAGCATTTT. Translation: CASSLAYSNQPQHF.

V and J are TRBV29-1 and TRBJ1-1, with no clear D. The CDR3 sequence is 13 residues long. Germline V gene sequence: CDR1 SQVTM, CDR2 ANQGSEA. Trimming cost V 7 bases and J 0 bases, with 12 bases left between them. CDR3 nucleotides: TGCAGCGCAATGACACCCTTGAACACTGAAGCTTTCTTT. Protein sequence: CSAMTPLNTEAFF. Complete variable domain (other parts from reference TRBV29-1 and TRBJ1-1): SAVISQKPSRDICQRGTSLTIQCQVDSQVTMMFWYRQQPGQSLTLIATANQGSEATYESGFVIDKFPISRPNLTFSTLTVSNMSPEDSSIYLCSAMTPLNTEAFFGQGTRLTVV.

For this clone: The same CDR3 arises from other DNA sequences in this sample as well. The J gene is TRBJ1-1, the V gene TRBV7-2; TRBD1 matches 7 bases. There are 14 residues in the CDR3. Per germline, CDR1 SGHTA and CDR2 FQGNSA. J gave up 4 bases and V 3 bases, and 5 bases lay outside the gene matches. The CDR3 protein is CASSFRQGGTEAFF. The CDR3 region has the DNA TGTGCCAGCAGCTTCCGACAGGGAGGCACTGAAGCTTTCTTT.

The rearrangement uses TRBV2 and TRBJ1-6; possible D gene TRBD1, 5 bases. CDR1 is SNHLY, CDR2 FYNNEI, per germline. Deletions cut 3 bases from V and 10 bases from J, with 10 bases between. The CDR3 has 13 residues. CDR3 nucleotide sequence: TGTGCCAGCAGTGAGGAAGGGGTCTCACCCCTCCACTTT. This sequence encodes CASSEEGVSPLHF. The full variable domain, its missing parts supplied by reference TRBV2 and TRBJ1-6, is EPEVTQTPSHQVTQMGQEVILRCVPISNHLYFYWYRQILGQKVEFLVSFYNNEISEKSEIFDDQFSVERPDGSNFTLKIRSTKLEDSAMYFCASSEEGVSPLHFGNGTRLTVT.

J is TRBJ1-5 and V is TRBV5-6, with TRBD1 matching 8 bases. This CDR3 is 14 amino acids long. The ends lost 4 bases at V and 5 bases at J; junction bases unmatched: 5. Germline V lookup: CDR1 SGHDT, CDR2 YYEEEE. In DNA, the CDR3 is TGTGCCAGCAGCCCCCGCAGGGGGCATCAGCCCCAGCATTTT. It yields the protein CASSPRRGHQPQHF. Drawing the rest from reference TRBV5-6 and TRBJ1-5, the complete variable domain is DAGVTQSPTHLIKTRGQQVTLRCSPKSGHDTVSWYQQALGQGPQFIFQYYEEEERQRGNFPDRFSGHQFPNYSSELNVNALLLGDSALYLCASSPRRGHQPQHFGDGTRLSIL.

The rearrangement links TRBV10-3 to TRBJ1-5; the D gene is possibly TRBD1 (5 bases). The CDR3 totals 13 residues. The V and J ends lost 10 bases and 4 bases respectively, with 14 bases between them. Germline CDR1 is ENHRY and CDR2 is SYGVKD. This CDR3 is CATGDSANQPQHF. CDR3 DNA sequence: TGTGCCACCGGCGACAGCGCAAATCAGCCCCAGCATTTT.

This chain joins TRBV4-1 and TRBJ1-2; tentative D call: TRBD1 (6 bases). The CDR3 sequence is 15 residues long. V lost 2 bases to trimming and J lost 4 bases, with 14 bases between them. The V gene's germline CDR1 is MGHRA and CDR2 YSYEKL. CDR3 coding DNA: TGCGCCAGCAGCCAAACAGGGCAGGGCGTCTATGGCTACACCTTC. Encoded protein: CASSQTGQGVYGYTF.

The chain has TRBV13 and TRBJ2-5, with TRBD2 identical over 9 bases. The J call is uncertain, as TRBJ2-7 better fits the DNA end. This CDR3 region has 24 residues. Germline CDR1 and CDR2: PRHDT and FYEKMQ (reference sequence). The CDR3: CASSFILRRGLAGAPEVGAHEQYF. CDR3 DNA sequence: TGTGCCAGCAGCTTTATTTTACGGCGGGGTTTAGCGGGGGCCCCGGAAGTTGGGGCACACGAGCAGTACTTC.

The gene calls are TRBV5-1 and TRBJ2-6; maybe TRBD1 (6 bases). With 4 bases removed from V and 4 bases from J, the gap between germline ends came to 18 bases. This CDR3 is built from 17 residues. Germline V gives CDR1 SGHRS, CDR2 YFSETQ. CDR3 region: CASSRGSVVWGANVLTF. The CDR3 DNA reads TGCGCCAGCAGCAGGGGGAGCGTTGTGTGGGGGGCCAACGTCCTGACTTTC.

The chain combines TRBV7-2 with TRBJ2-5, with D possibly matching TRBD1 (6 bases). From germline, CDR1 is SGHTA and CDR2 FQGNSA. The CDR3 spans 18 residues. V was shortened by 2 bases and J by 3 bases, with 22 bases between the two germline ends. Here the CDR3 reads CASSLLLGQGWKKETQYF. CDR3 DNA sequence: TGTGCCAGCAGCTTACTATTAGGGCAGGGGTGGAAAAAAGAGACCCAGTACTTC. Together with reference TRBV7-2 and TRBJ2-5, the CDR3 gives the full variable domain: GAGVSQSPSNKVTEKGKDVELRCDPISGHTALYWYRQSLGQGLEFLIYFQGNSAPDKSGLPSDRFSAERTGGSVSTLTIQRTQQEDSAVYLCASSLLLGQGWKKETQYFGPGTRLLVL.